This T cell receptor (beta chain) was identified in a study of blood T cell repertoires in COVID-19 (dated by TCRdb to 2020 to 2021). Regarding the research as a whole: Samples covering the acute and convalescent phases of COVID-19 were provided by collaborators in the United States, Italy and Spain. The prospective study material was composed of cDNA or gDNA derived from T cells, B-cell-depleted T cells, or PBMCs. Deeply sampled blood TCRbeta repertoires from subjects exposed to, actively infected with, or recovered from COVID-19 were included in the dataset. The repertoires were released in a freely available public database meant as a resource for research on the immune response to SARS-CoV-2. Samples came from the ongoing ImmuneRACE study (first 160 participants) plus 1,254 subjects from 6 global collaborators. Nearly every sample came with metadata listing a de-identified subject ID, COVID-19 status, age in years and sex. Where available, HLA class I and class II types were obtained from metadata supplied by the sample provider rather than from assay-based typing. Here is what the overall study found, with its caveats: How much clinical and demographic metadata was included differed by source and by participant, and the metadata was provided uncurated.

The immunoSEQ Assay, a bias-controlled multiplex PCR, was used to amplify TCRbeta CDR3 regions from genomic DNA. Turning to the authors' computational methods: Within the assay, amplification of reference gene primers was used to estimate how many nucleated cells each sample contained. To quantify the absolute abundance of each unique TCRbeta CDR3 rearrangement, sequence reads were collapsed and filtered. For each sample, productive Simpson clonality was calculated as the square root of Simpson's diversity index over productive rearrangements. TCRdb provides this immuneACCESS table in a form limited to in-frame rearrangements. Some clones are lacking; in checked studies, under half of them reflect an unresolved V gene, and why the rest are absent is not known. That table furnishes V, J and clone size, whereas the DNA furnished D and trimming. This sample is represented by around 300,000 clones; roughly 88% of them were singletons. Clones ranked in the top ten supply less than 6.5% of the sample.

This clone was detected only a few times. Its cognate antigen has yet to be identified. Per-base quality was not reported, and no clone a single base away is much larger than it. From cysteine to phenylalanine, the CDR3 is 15 amino acids long. Only CDR3 DNA remains: 45 bases, in frame from the first base. V ends up 3 bases short and J 5 bases short, with an unmatched junction base count of 10. The germline V gene sets CDR1 to SGHRS and CDR2 to YFSETQ. Participants in the prospective study were aged roughly 18 to 100 years, lived in 24 United States geographic areas, and enrolled through a virtual design. To assign participants to cohorts, the prospective study relied on clinical history that participants themselves reported in a screening survey and a study questionnaire. ImmuneRACE Cohort 3 recovered participants were defined by two consecutive negative NP/OP PCR tests, healthcare professional clearance, or symptom resolution. Mobile phlebotomists in the prospective study collected whole blood, serum and a nasopharyngeal or oropharyngeal swab from every participant. Participants in the prospective study had the option to provide additional blood draws and questionnaires over an approximately 2-month period. Blood samples from the prospective study were shipped frozen or at room temperature prior to DNA extraction.

Recombination linked TRBV5-1 to TRBJ2-5, and 7 junctional nucleotides match TRBD1. This sequence originates from a man aged 25 to 45 who had recovered from COVID-19. Sequencing was carried out using PBMCs or T cells enriched from blood (not recorded which). CDR3 sequence: CASSSRLTGMETQYF. The nucleotide sequence is TGCGCCAGCAGCTCGAGGCTGACAGGGATGGAGACCCAGTACTTC.